This paragraph covers one T cell receptor beta chain sequence. This CDR3 spans 13 amino acids. Germline loops: CDR1 DFQATT, CDR2 SNEGSKA (reference sequence). V shed 7 bases, J shed 9 bases, and the junction held 9 bases outside the gene matches. Unique molecular identifiers were used in preparing the TCRbeta library. TCRdb reanalysed the PCR reads using MiXCR and keeps one entry per CDR3 protein. The top ten hold 3.8% of the sample, which has almost 400,000 distinct CDR3 sequences, around 20% seen once. The data stem from a study of T-cell reconstitution after alpha-beta-depleted transplantation in children.

This TCR was sampled from a human donor who donated a stem cell graft to a child with acute myeloid leukemia. Sequences were derived from PBMCs from the stem cell graft donor, sampled from the stem cell graft. V gene TRBV20-1 combines with J gene TRBJ2-1; 10 positions match TRBD2. The DNA of the CDR3 is TGCAGTGTAAAGGGACTAGCGATTTCTGAGCAGTTCTTC. It encodes CSVKGLAISEQFF.